These T cell receptor beta chains were read from a single sample in a study of OX40 agonist ivuxolimab in advanced cancers. Assay: immunoSEQ multiplex PCR; the TCRdb copy retains only in-frame clones and omits some. The sample has around 76,000 clones; 85% are singletons. Sequenced material: CD4+ or CD8+ T cells sorted from blood, taken in a trial of the OX40 agonist ivuxolimab. These TCRs come from an adult with an advanced solid tumor such as melanoma, head and neck, liver or kidney cancer. Both conserved end residues are part of each CDR3. The D gene is left open where the match is weak. Rows give clone size only sometimes, using once, few, many, or a class for an expanded clone.

clone_size	v_call	j_call	d_call	cdr3_nt	cdr3_aa
.	TRBV6-6	TRBJ2-5	TRBD2	TGTGCCAGCAGCCGACTAGCGGGGGATATAGAGACCCAGTACTTC	CASSRLAGDIETQYF
few	TRBV18	TRBJ1-2	.	TGTGCCAGCTCACCCCGCGAGGGCGGGGGGCGCTACACCTTC	CASSPREGGGRYTF
.	TRBV7-2	TRBJ2-7	TRBD1	TGTGCCAGCATCCTCAGGGGATGGGGACAGGGAGCCGAGCAGTACTTC	CASILRGWGQGAEQYF
.	TRBV6-6	TRBJ1-5	TRBD1	TGTGCCAGCAGCACGGACAGGGGGCCGGGAGGGCCCCAGCATTTT	CASSTDRGPGGPQHF
.	TRBV7-2	TRBJ2-1	TRBD2	TGTGCCAGCAGGGTGGGCAGGGTAAGGGGCGGGAGTACCTACAATGAGCAGTTCTTC	CASRVGRVRGGSTYNEQFF
.	TRBV6-5	TRBJ1-3	.	TGTGCCAGCAGCCTAGGGAGGTCTGGAAACACCATATATTTT	CASSLGRSGNTIYF
once	TRBV5-1	TRBJ2-2	TRBD2	TGCGCCAGCAGTCGGACTAGCGGGGAGGCCGGGGAGCTGTTTTTT	CASSRTSGEAGELFF
.	TRBV30	TRBJ1-5	.	TGTGCCTGGTCTTCTAAGACACTTAGCAATCAGCCCCAGCATTTT	CAWSSKTLSNQPQHF
.	TRBV7-2	TRBJ1-2	.	TGTGCCAGCAGCCCCACCTCGGACAGCAGCTATGGCTACACCTTC	CASSPTSDSSYGYTF
few	TRBV7-6	TRBJ1-6	.	TGTGCCAGCAGCACCAGGGGACTTAATTCACCCCTCCACTTT	CASSTRGLNSPLHF
.	TRBV5-1	TRBJ1-1	.	TGCGCCAGCAGCTTGGCTCCCCCGAACACTGAAGCTTTCTTT	CASSLAPPNTEAFF
.	TRBV7-2	TRBJ2-1	.	TGTGCCAGCAGCCCAATTACTTTTAACAATGAGCAGTTCTTC	CASSPITFNNEQFF
.	TRBV4-1	TRBJ1-1	.	TGCGCCAGCAGTCATCGAAGGGGGAACACTGAAGCTTTCTTT	CASSHRRGNTEAFF
.	TRBV11-2	TRBJ1-2	.	TGTGCCAGCAGCTTAGTAGCAGGGGACTATGGCTACACCTTC	CASSLVAGDYGYTF
.	TRBV7-2	TRBJ1-4	TRBD1	TGTGCCAGCAGCAACAGGGGGCAAGGCGAAAAACTGTTTTTT	CASSNRGQGEKLFF
.	TRBV7-2	TRBJ2-2	.	TGTGCCAGCAGCTTAGGGGGGACCGGGGAGCTGTTTTTT	CASSLGGTGELFF
.	TRBV4-1	TRBJ2-7	.	TGCGCCAGCAGCCAAGTAAGGGGCGAGCAGTACTTC	CASSQVRGEQYF
.	TRBV2	TRBJ2-3	.	TGTGCCAGCACGGGCACAGCCACAGATACGCAGTATTTT	CASTGTATDTQYF
.	TRBV9	TRBJ1-4	.	TGTGCCAGCAGCGAACAGGGTGGGAAACTGTTTTTT	CASSEQGGKLFF
.	TRBV7-2	TRBJ2-4	.	TGTGCCAGCAGCTTAGACCGTATTAAGAACATTCAGTACTTC	CASSLDRIKNIQYF
.	TRBV7-2	TRBJ1-1	.	TGTGCCAGCAGCCCACACGCCGGTAACACTGAAGCTTTCTTT	CASSPHAGNTEAFF
.	TRBV14	TRBJ1-5	.	TGTGCCAGCAGCCTGGGGACTGCCCCCCAGCCCCAGCATTTT	CASSLGTAPQPQHF
.	TRBV7-3	TRBJ2-3	.	TGTGCCAGCAGCCGAATCCTCAGAATTGGGACGCAGTATTTT	CASSRILRIGTQYF
few	TRBV7-2	TRBJ2-5	.	TGTGCCAGCAGCTTAGATCACAGCCAAGAGACCCAGTACTTC	CASSLDHSQETQYF
.	TRBV6-6	TRBJ2-1	TRBD1	TGTGCCAGCACACGGGACAGGGGGAGTGGGGTTGAGCAGTTCTTC	CASTRDRGSGVEQFF
.	TRBV7-8	TRBJ2-7	.	TGTGCCAGCAGGATCGGGGGTATCAACGAGCAGTACTTC	CASRIGGINEQYF
.	TRBV4-2	TRBJ2-4	.	TGTGCCAGCGGGGGGATCCTAGCCAAAAACATTCAGTACTTC	CASGGILAKNIQYF
.	TRBV28	TRBJ1-2	TRBD1	TGTGCCAGCAGTTCTTATTTGGACCCCTACAGGGGACTTCGTGGCTACACCTTC	CASSSYLDPYRGLRGYTF
.	TRBV28	TRBJ2-2	.	TGTGCCAGCAGGAGAGGATCGGTGTGGAGAGCCCCGGGGGAGCTGTTTTTT	CASRRGSVWRAPGELFF
.	TRBV6-6	TRBJ2-1	TRBD2	TGTGCCAGCAGCTTCCCGACGGGGGAGGGGCAGTTCTTC	CASSFPTGEGQFF
few	TRBV20-1	TRBJ1-5	.	TGCAGCCAGGGGTCGTCTGAGCCCCAGCATTTT	CSQGSSEPQHF
.	TRBV27	TRBJ2-7	TRBD2	TGTGCCAGCAGTGAGGGACTAGGGTGGTCCTACGAGCAGTACTTC	CASSEGLGWSYEQYF
once	TRBV28	TRBJ1-1	TRBD1	TGTGCCAGCAGTTTAAGAGCAGGGGGAGCTTTCTTT	CASSLRAGGAFF
.	TRBV7-2	TRBJ1-3	TRBD1	TGTGCCAGCAGTTGGACAGGAAACTCTGGAAACACCATATATTTT	CASSWTGNSGNTIYF
.	TRBV9	TRBJ2-1	.	TGTGCCAGCAGCGTAGGTTTAGGGGGACGTGAGCAGTTCTTC	CASSVGLGGREQFF
.	TRBV15	TRBJ2-5	TRBD2	TGTGCCACCAGCAGAGCTCCAGGACTAGCGGGGGAGACCCAGTACTTC	CATSRAPGLAGETQYF
.	TRBV4-1	TRBJ1-1	TRBD1	TGCGCCAGCAGCCACGGGACAGTTGACACTGAAGCTTTCTTT	CASSHGTVDTEAFF
.	TRBV19	TRBJ1-4	.	TGTGCCAGTTCGTTAACAGGGAAGGCTAATGAAAAACTGTTTTTT	CASSLTGKANEKLFF
.	TRBV2	TRBJ1-1	.	TGTGCCAGCAGGGCGGACAGAAACACTGAAGCTTTCTTT	CASRADRNTEAFF
.	TRBV6-6	TRBJ1-1	.	TGTGCCAGCAGTTACGTACGGCTTAACACTGAAGCTTTCTTT	CASSYVRLNTEAFF
.	TRBV5-1	TRBJ2-5	.	TGCGCCAGCAGCGTACAGGGAGAGGGAGAGACCCAGTACTTC	CASSVQGEGETQYF
.	TRBV4-3	TRBJ2-1	.	TGCGCCAGCAGCTCCAAGCTATCTCTTAATGAGCAGTTCTTC	CASSSKLSLNEQFF
.	TRBV4-3	TRBJ2-3	.	TGCGCCAGCAGCCAAGATTGGGGGCCAGATACGCAGTATTTT	CASSQDWGPDTQYF
.	TRBV7-2	TRBJ2-7	.	TGTGCCAGCAGCTCACCCGAGGGCCAACTTTCCTACGAGCAGTACTTC	CASSSPEGQLSYEQYF
.	TRBV9	TRBJ2-5	TRBD1	TGTGCCAGCAGCGTAGAACGGTTTTATGCTTACAGGGGCCCAACTCAAGAGACCCAGTACTTC	CASSVERFYAYRGPTQETQYF
.	TRBV5-1	TRBJ1-4	.	TGCGCCAGCAGCTTGGATTACCGAAAACTGTTTTTT	CASSLDYRKLFF